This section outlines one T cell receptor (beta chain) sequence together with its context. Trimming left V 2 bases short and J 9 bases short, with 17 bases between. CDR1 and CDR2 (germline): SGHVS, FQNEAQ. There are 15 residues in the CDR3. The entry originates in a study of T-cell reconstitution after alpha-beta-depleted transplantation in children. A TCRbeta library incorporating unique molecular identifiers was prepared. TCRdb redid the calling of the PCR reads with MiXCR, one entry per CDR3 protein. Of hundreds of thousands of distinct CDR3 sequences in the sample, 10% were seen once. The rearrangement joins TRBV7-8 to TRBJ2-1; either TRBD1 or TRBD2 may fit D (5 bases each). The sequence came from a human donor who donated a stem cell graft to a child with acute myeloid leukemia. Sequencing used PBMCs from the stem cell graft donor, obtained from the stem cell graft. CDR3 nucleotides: TGTGCCAGCAGCTTAAGGCCCGGGGCCGGGCTTGAGCAGTTCTTC. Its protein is CASSLRPGAGLEQFF.